This passage covers 26 T cell receptor beta chains from one sample sequenced in a study of blood T cell repertoires in COVID-19. Some clones are missing from TCRdb's copy, which holds only in-frame ones; the method was immunoSEQ multiplex PCR. The data hold 200,000 to 250,000 clones, with roughly 90% observed a single time. Sequenced input: PBMCs or T cells enriched from blood (not recorded which). These receptors all stem from a woman in her fifties or sixties in a cohort exposed to, infected with or recovered from COVID-19 (not recorded which).

V gene TRBV29-1 combines with J gene TRBJ2-3; a possible D gene is TRBD2 (7 bases). Looked up from germline, CDR1 is SQVTM and CDR2 is ANQGSEA. The length of the CDR3 is 14 residues. Trimming pared 6 bases from V and 4 bases from J, leaving 17 bases between. Here the CDR3 DNA reads TGCAGCGTAACTAAGTCGGGGGGCCCAGATACGCAGTATTTT. It is translated as CSVTKSGGPDTQYF.

This clone came up a few times. V usage is TRBV7-8 and J usage is TRBJ2-7; no clear D. CDR3 length: 17 amino acids. The V end was cut by 2 bases, the J end by 1 base, with 18 bases between. CDR1 and CDR2 from the germline V gene are SGHVS and FQNEAQ. CDR3 residues: CASSLSLIGEDSYEQYF. The CDR3, as DNA: TGTGCCAGCAGCTTATCTCTTATAGGAGAGGATTCCTACGAGCAGTACTTC.

The chain carries TRBV5-5 and TRBJ2-5; 8 bases line up with TRBD1. Germline-derived CDR1 and CDR2 are SGHKS and YYEKEE (reference sequence). The CDR3 is 14 amino acids. The ends lost 3 bases at V and 5 bases at J; junction bases unmatched: 6. The CDR3 coding sequence is TGTGCCAGCAGCTCACCAGGGGGCGGGGAGACCCAGTACTTC. Protein sequence: CASSSPGGGETQYF.

The J gene is TRBJ1-6, the V gene TRBV3-1 (or the pseudogene TRBV3-2); D unresolved. Germline CDR1 is LGHDT and CDR2 is YNNKEL (reference sequence). This CDR3 is 16 amino acids long. The ends were cut back, 0 bases at V and 7 bases at J, with 13 bases in the middle. As DNA, the CDR3 is TGTGCCAGCAGCCAAGAAGAGTCACTCCGAAATTCACCCCTCCACTTT. As protein: CASSQEESLRNSPLHF.

This rearrangement joins TRBV7-9 to TRBJ2-1; TRBD2 aligns across 9 bases. Looked up from germline, CDR1 is SEHNR and CDR2 is FQNEAQ (reference sequence). This CDR3 comprises 15 residues. V lost 2 bases to trimming and J lost 4 bases; unmatched junction nucleotides: 3. The CDR3 protein is CASSLLAGDYNEQFF. The DNA for the CDR3 is TGTGCCAGCAGCTTATTAGCGGGGGATTACAATGAGCAGTTCTTC.

The chain recombines TRBV6-5 with TRBJ1-3; the D gene is possibly TRBD1 (5 bases). This CDR3 is built from 16 residues. Trimming took 1 base from V and 2 from J, leaving 12 bases between them. Per the germline V gene, CDR1 is MNHEY and CDR2 is SVGAGI. Written as DNA, the CDR3 is TGTGCCAGCAGTTACTTCAGCGGGGCCCCTGGAAACACCATATATTTT. This gives the protein CASSYFSGAPGNTIYF.

The table lists this clone with a count of one. V and J are TRBV6-1 and TRBJ2-7, with 9 bases identical to TRBD1. Germline V gene sequence: CDR1 MNHNS, CDR2 SASEGT. The CDR3 runs 16 residues. After removal of 3 bases from V and 1 base from J, the junction contained 7 bases not matched to a gene. CDR3 amino acids: CASSDSAGTGSYEQYF. The CDR3, as DNA: TGTGCCAGCAGTGATTCGGCCGGGACAGGGTCCTACGAGCAGTACTTC.

This sequence joins TRBV6-5 and TRBJ1-1; TRBD1 might be the D (5 bases). The CDR3 is 13 residues long. Germline CDR1 MNHEY, CDR2 SVGAGI. Trimming cost V 4 bases and J 5 bases, with 11 bases left between them. The CDR3 reads CASSSPRQTEAFF. The CDR3 DNA is TGTGCCAGCAGTTCCCCTCGACAGACTGAAGCTTTCTTT.

The CDR3 sequence: CATSDLLNNEQFF. CDR3 nucleotides: TGTGCCACCAGTGACCTCCTTAACAATGAGCAGTTCTTC. The V call is TRBV24-1, the J call TRBJ2-1; D gene unclear. CDR1 and CDR2 from the germline V gene are KGHDR and SFDVKD. This CDR3 region has 13 residues. Trimming took off 4 bases at V and 5 bases at J, with 8 bases between the two ends.

The count of this clone is one. The CDR3 loop reads CASSSGTQNTEAFF. The CDR3 DNA sequence: TGCGCCAGCAGCTCCGGGACACAGAACACTGAAGCTTTCTTT. This sequence joins TRBV5-1 and TRBJ1-1, with D possibly matching TRBD1 (6 bases). The V and J ends lost 3 bases and 1 base respectively, with 10 bases between them. This CDR3 is 14 amino acids long. Germline V gives CDR1 SGHRS, CDR2 YFSETQ.

The chain is built from TRBV5-4 and TRBJ1-2; D remains ambiguous. Germline V lookup: CDR1 SGHNT, CDR2 YYREEE (reference sequence). This CDR3 region has 15 residues. Trimming removed 0 bases at V and 5 bases at J, with 14 bases between. The CDR3 sequence is CASSLAGQDGYGYTF. For the CDR3, the DNA is TGTGCCAGCAGCTTGGCTGGGCAGGATGGATATGGCTACACCTTC.

The CDR3 here is CASSLGRGELFF. The CDR3 nucleotides read TGCGCCAGCAGCTTGGGCCGGGGGGAGCTGTTTTTT. The rearrangement links TRBV5-1 to TRBJ2-2, with D hard to call. V dropped 0 bases and J dropped 8 bases, with 5 bases sitting between them. The CDR3 consists of 12 residues. Germline lookup yields CDR1 SGHRS and CDR2 YFSETQ.

The chain links TRBV4-2 to TRBJ1-2; D unclear. Germline V gives CDR1 LGHNA, CDR2 YNFKEQ. Deletions cut 0 bases from V and 0 bases from J, with 5 bases between. This CDR3 has 14 residues. CDR3 nucleotide sequence: TGTGCCAGCAGCCAAGATCGTCCTAACTATGGCTACACCTTC. This translates into CASSQDRPNYGYTF.

The V call is TRBV7-2, the J call TRBJ2-4; no reliable D call. Germline lookup yields CDR1 SGHTA and CDR2 FQGNSA. Deletions cut 5 bases from V and 5 bases from J, with 13 bases between. The CDR3 has 14 amino acids. DNA for the CDR3: TGTGCCAGCAGCCCCACGGGTGGTGAAAACATTCAGTACTTC. It codes for CASSPTGGENIQYF.

The chain combines TRBV28 with TRBJ1-5; possibly TRBD1 for D (5 bases). Germline V gene data show CDR1 as MDHEN and CDR2 as SYDVKM. This CDR3 has 15 amino acids. Trimming took 3 bases from V and 5 from J, leaving 14 bases between them. DNA of the CDR3: TGTGCCAGCAGTTTCGGACAAACGTATTATCAGCCCCAGCATTTT. Its protein is CASSFGQTYYQPQHF.

This sequence joins TRBV6-1 and TRBJ2-4; 8 bases are a match to TRBD2. V lost 2 bases to trimming and J lost 7 bases; unmatched junction nucleotides: 1. Germline-derived CDR1 and CDR2 are MNHNS and SASEGT. This CDR3 spans 13 amino acids. In DNA, the CDR3 is TGTGCCAGCAGTGAACGACTAGCGAACATTCAGTACTTC. Protein product: CASSERLANIQYF.

The V and J genes are TRBV27 and TRBJ1-6; TRBD1 matches 10 bases. The CDR3 covers 18 residues. V gave up 6 bases and J gave up 1 base; unmatched junction bases: 9. Germline V gene data show CDR1 as MNHEY and CDR2 as SMNVEV (reference sequence). The CDR3: CASRRQGAEGSYNSPLHF. CDR3 nucleotides: TGTGCCAGCAGACGACAGGGGGCAGAAGGGTCCTATAATTCACCCCTCCACTTT.

The J gene is TRBJ2-1, the V gene TRBV4-1; 8 bases are a match to TRBD2. From germline, CDR1 is MGHRA and CDR2 YSYEKL. J lost 2 bases, V lost 2 bases, and 2 bases had no gene match. CDR3 length: 15 residues. CDR3 in amino acids: CASSQPGGTYNEQFF. The CDR3 nucleotides are TGCGCCAGCAGCCAACCGGGGGGGACCTACAATGAGCAGTTCTTC.

This chain connects TRBV11-2 to TRBJ1-5; D is uncertain. This CDR3 region has 13 residues. Trimming took 0 bases from V and 6 from J, leaving 6 bases between them. Germline CDR1 SGHAT, CDR2 FQNNGV. The CDR3 sequence is CASSLERGQPQHF. The DNA for the CDR3 is TGTGCCAGCAGCTTAGAACGGGGTCAGCCCCAGCATTTT. Supplemented by reference TRBV11-2 and TRBJ1-5, the full variable domain reads EAGVAQSPRYKIIEKRQSVAFWCNPISGHATLYWYQQILGQGPKLLIQFQNNGVVDDSQLPKDRFSAERLKGVDSTLKIQPAKLEDSAVYLCASSLERGQPQHFGDGTRLSIL.

The chain is built from TRBV18 and TRBJ2-1; D may be TRBD2 (6 bases). This CDR3 contains 16 residues. The germline gives CDR1 KGHSH, CDR2 LQKENI. The V end lost 2 bases, the J end lost 2 bases, and 13 bases lay between the germline ends. The CDR3 nucleotides are TGTGCCAGCTCACCAATCGGAGGGGACCCCTACAATGAGCAGTTCTTC. Its protein is CASSPIGGDPYNEQFF.

The chain couples TRBV10-1 to TRBJ1-5; a weak D match, TRBD1 (6 bases). The germline V and J ends were trimmed by 7 bases and 9 bases, with 10 bases remaining between them. CDR1 WNHNN and CDR2 SYGVQD come from the germline V gene (reference sequence). The CDR3 sequence is 11 residues long. The CDR3 reads CASTGERPQHF. The CDR3 DNA is TGCGCCAGCACAGGGGAGAGGCCCCAGCATTTT.

This clone was seen once. This chain links TRBV9 with TRBJ1-5; 9 bases line up with TRBD1. The CDR3 spans 21 residues. V was clipped by 0 bases and J by 0 bases; unmatched bases: 16. Germline CDR1 SGDLS, CDR2 YYNGEE. CDR3 in amino acids: CASSVVGPGQGITNSNQPQHF. The CDR3 DNA sequence: TGTGCCAGCAGCGTAGTGGGGCCGGGACAGGGAATTACTAATAGCAATCAGCCCCAGCATTTT.

The chain has TRBV10-3 and TRBJ2-1; D call uncertain. The CDR3 totals 13 residues. Germline CDR1 and CDR2: ENHRY and SYGVKD. Deletions cut 4 bases from V and 5 bases from J, with 9 bases between. The CDR3 DNA reads as TGTGCCATCAGTGGGAGTGCAAACAATGAGCAGTTCTTC. Translated, it gives CAISGSANNEQFF.

This rearrangement joins TRBV6-2 or TRBV6-3 to TRBJ2-7; the D is unclear. Germline loops: CDR1 MNHEY, CDR2 SVGEGT. The CDR3 totals 13 residues. Trimming cost V 5 bases and J 0 bases, with 8 bases left between them. CDR3 coding DNA: TGTGCCAGCAGTCGGGTCGTCTCCTACGAGCAGTACTTC. Its protein product is CASSRVVSYEQYF.

V is TRBV2 and J is TRBJ2-5; the match to TRBD2 covers 7 bases. The CDR3 length is 13 residues. Germline loops: CDR1 SNHLY, CDR2 FYNNEI. V dropped 11 bases and J dropped 3; count of bases not matched to a gene: 9. CDR3 sequence: CASWGGSKETQYF. CDR3 in DNA: TGTGCCTCTTGGGGGGGGAGTAAAGAGACCCAGTACTTC.

The chain couples TRBV11-2 to TRBJ2-1; 8 bases align to TRBD2. The CDR3 is 16 residues long. The V and J ends lost 2 bases and 7 bases, in that order; junction bases with no gene match: 10. The germline CDR1 and CDR2 sequences are SGHAT and FQNNGV. DNA for the CDR3: TGTGCCAGCAGCTTAATGGGGCGGGGGGAAAGGAATGAGCAGTTCTTC. The encoded protein is CASSLMGRGERNEQFF.